The clone carrying this T cell receptor beta chain was recorded at least ten times. Stated time point: newly diagnosed GD, antithyroid drugs for less than 3 months. PBMCs provided the RNA from which the TCR library was made. The entry originates in a study of regulatory T cells in long-lasting Graves disease. The TCR beta library used iRepertoire HTBI primers with Arm-PCR amplification of CDR3. MiXCR was run by TCRdb on the multiplex PCR reads, yielding one entry per CDR3 protein. The table records some 250,000 distinct CDR3 sequences, 20% to 25% of them present only once. This CDR3 spans 13 amino acids. The ends were cut back, 6 bases at V and 4 bases at J, with 13 bases in the middle. Germline-derived CDR1 and CDR2 are SGHAT and FQNNGV.

V is TRBV11-2 and J is TRBJ2-7; D might be TRBD1 (6 bases). This sample comprised peripheral blood mononuclear cells (PBMCs), obtained at new diagnosis, from a patient treated with antithyroid drugs. The sequence derives from a female donor with Graves disease. The CDR3 DNA is TGTGCCAGCAGGAAAATAGGACAGTACGAGCAGTACTTC. The encoded protein is CASRKIGQYEQYF.